The clone carrying this TCR beta chain was seen ten or more times. The entry originates in a study of regulatory T cells in long-lasting Graves disease. This CDR3 is 15 amino acids long. Germline V gene data show CDR1 as DFQATT and CDR2 as SNEGSKA (reference sequence). Trimming left V 0 bases short and J 0 bases short, with 9 bases between. The authors built TCR beta libraries using iRepertoire HTBI primers and Arm-PCR of CDR3 regions. TCRdb re-called the multiplex PCR reads with MiXCR, one entry per CDR3 protein. The table shows 350,000 to 500,000 distinct CDR3 sequences, with 14% occurring only once. Time point here: newly diagnosed GD, antithyroid drugs for less than 3 months. Researchers made the TCR library from RNA that was extracted from PBMCs. The sample was also linked to a second study, of T cells in Graves' hyperthyroidism and ophthalmopathy. That report adds: In the analysis, a 13 V-J model separated ophthalmopathy from stable hyperthyroidism.

The TCR comes from a woman aged 50 to 60 with Graves disease. This chain links TRBV20-1 with TRBJ1-5; no clear D. Sequences were derived from peripheral blood mononuclear cells (PBMCs), sampled at new diagnosis, from a patient treated with antithyroid drugs. For the CDR3, the DNA is TGCAGTGCTAGAGATAGCAGTTATAGCAATCAGCCCCAGCATTTT. Translating gives CSARDSSYSNQPQHF.